The rows below give T cell receptor beta chains drawn from one sample of a study of beta chain features in type 1 diabetes. Measured with immunoSEQ multiplex PCR; TCRdb has only the in-frame clones, and not every one. The data hold 100,000 to 150,000 clones, with approximately 9% observed a single time. Sample: central memory CD4+ T cells from blood. These receptors were obtained from a man aged 30 to 45 with type 1 diabetes. Each CDR3 is given with its conserved first and last residue. D genes are given only for firm matches. Some rows mark clone size as missing; the rest say once, few, many or name a class of expanded clone.

>NA|TRBD2|TRBV4-2|16|TRBJ2-1
TGTGCCAGCAGCCGCGGGACTAGCGGGGGGGCCGATGAGCAGTTCTTC
CASSRGTSGGADEQFF
>few|NA|TRBV7-2|13|TRBJ2-7
TGTGCCAGCAGCTTATTTGGCACCTACGAGCAGTACTTC
CASSLFGTYEQYF
>few|NA|TRBV19|15|TRBJ1-6
TGTGCCAGTAGTAGCAGGTTCTCCATCAATTCACCCCTCCACTTT
CASSSRFSINSPLHF
>few|TRBD2|TRBV27|16|TRBJ2-3
TGTGCCAGCACTCTGACTAGCCCTCAGCCAGCGGATACGCAGTATTTT
CASTLTSPQPADTQYF
>NA|TRBD1|TRBV4-3|16|TRBJ2-3
TGCGCCAGCAGCCAGCTTTCAGGGGGCGACACAGATACGCAGTATTTT
CASSQLSGGDTDTQYF
>few|TRBD2|TRBV18|16|TRBJ2-3
TGTGCCAGCTCGCCCCGGGGAGCGGGGGACACAGATACGCAGTATTTT
CASSPRGAGDTDTQYF
>NA|NA|TRBV11-2|12|TRBJ2-5
TGTGCCAGCTCCCCCCTAGGAGAGACCCAGTACTTC
CASSPLGETQYF
>many|NA|TRBV7-9|13|TRBJ2-4
TGTGCCAGCAGCTCCAGGGGTCAGAACATTCAGTACTTC
CASSSRGQNIQYF
>NA|TRBD1|TRBV4-3|16|TRBJ1-6
TGCGCCAGCAGCCCCGGTGAGGGGGCGCGGGGTTCACCCCTCCACTTT
CASSPGEGARGSPLHF
>NA|TRBD2|TRBV5-4|17|TRBJ2-3
TGTGCCAGCAGCCCTCGTCGAAGCGGGGGGCGTGGAGATACGCAGTATTTT
CASSPRRSGGRGDTQYF
>few|NA|TRBV9|15|TRBJ1-6
TGTGCCAGCAGCTGGGGGGGCCTCTCCGAATCACCCCTCCACTTT
CASSWGGLSESPLHF
>few|NA|TRBV18|11|TRBJ2-7
TGTGCCAGCTCGGGGGCGGGCGAGCAGTACTTC
CASSGAGEQYF
>NA|TRBD1|TRBV5-1|12|TRBJ1-2
TGCGCCAGCAGCCGGGACAGCAATGGCTACACCTTC
CASSRDSNGYTF
>many|TRBD1|TRBV28|15|TRBJ1-4
TGTGCCAGCAGTGGGACAGGGAGGGATAATGAAAAACTGTTTTTT
CASSGTGRDNEKLFF
>NA|NA|TRBV9|15|TRBJ1-5
TGTGCCAGCAGCGATAGGGGGAGGGTTCATCAGCCCCAGCATTTT
CASSDRGRVHQPQHF
>NA|TRBD2|TRBV10-3|17|TRBJ2-1
TGTGCCATCAGTGAGCCCGGACTAGCGGGGAGATTCAATGAGCAGTTCTTC
CAISEPGLAGRFNEQFF
>many|TRBD1|TRBV7-2|14|TRBJ2-7
TGTGCCAGCAGCGAAGGGACAGGGAGCTACGAGCAGTACTTC
CASSEGTGSYEQYF
>few|TRBD1|TRBV28|13|TRBJ1-2
TGTGCCAGCGGATCAACAGGGGTCTATGGCTACACCTTC
CASGSTGVYGYTF
>few|TRBD1|TRBV28|14|TRBJ2-1
TGTGCCAGCACCGGGACAGCATCCTACAATGAGCAGTTCTTC
CASTGTASYNEQFF
>few|TRBD1|TRBV7-9|14|TRBJ1-2
TGTGCCAGCAGCTTTGGGGACAGGCCCTATGGCTACACCTTC
CASSFGDRPYGYTF
>NA|NA|TRBV7-3|12|TRBJ2-3
TGTGCCAGCAGCTCCAGTACAGATACGCAGTATTTT
CASSSSTDTQYF
>few|NA|TRBV11-1|15|TRBJ2-5
TGTGCCAGCAGCCGGACATTCCCGATGGGGGAGACCCAGTACTTC
CASSRTFPMGETQYF
>few|TRBD2|TRBV11-2|13|TRBJ2-5
TGTGCCAGCAGCGGTAGCGGGAGGGAGACCCAGTACTTC
CASSGSGRETQYF
>NA|NA|TRBV4-2|15|TRBJ1-1
TGTGCCAGCAGCCAAGATCTGTCTGGCAACACTGAAGCTTTCTTT
CASSQDLSGNTEAFF
>few|TRBD1|TRBV5-8|16|TRBJ1-1
TGTGCCAGCAGCTTGGGGGACAGGGGGCGGGATACTGAAGCTTTCTTT
CASSLGDRGRDTEAFF
>NA|TRBD1|TRBV11-1|15|TRBJ1-2
TGTGCCAGCAGCTTAACCCGACAGGGGGCCGATGGCTACACCTTC
CASSLTRQGADGYTF
>few|NA|TRBV2|13|TRBJ2-5
TGTGCCAGCACAGAGGGTGGCTTAAAGACCCAGTACTTC
CASTEGGLKTQYF
>few|TRBD1|TRBV28|14|TRBJ2-7
TGTGCCAGCAAGGGCCCGGGACAGGGGAACGAGCAGTACTTC
CASKGPGQGNEQYF
>NA|TRBD1|TRBV6-6|13|TRBJ1-5
TGTGCCAGCAGGACAGGGGTGGGTCAGCCCCAGCATTTT
CASRTGVGQPQHF
>few|TRBD1|TRBV28|14|TRBJ2-5
TGTGCCAGCAGACCGACAGGGGGGAAAGAGACCCAGTACTTC
CASRPTGGKETQYF
>NA|TRBD2|TRBV19|13|TRBJ2-3
TGTGCCAGCAGATCGGCGGGGGCAGATACGCAGTATTTT
CASRSAGADTQYF
>many|TRBD2|TRBV4-3|17|TRBJ2-3
TGCGCCAGCAGCCAAGACGGTGGCGGGGGGGCCCCAGATACGCAGTATTTT
CASSQDGGGGAPDTQYF
>NA|NA|TRBV4-1|14|TRBJ2-1
TGCGCCAGCAGCCAAGATCTCAGGATCAATGAGCAGTTCTTC
CASSQDLRINEQFF
>few|TRBD1|TRBV6-5|15|TRBJ2-1
TGTGCCAGCAGGTCCGGGACAGGGGGACATGAGGAGCAGTTCTTC
CASRSGTGGHEEQFF
>NA|NA|TRBV7-8|14|TRBJ1-6
TGTGCCAGCAGTATGGGACATTCCAATTCACCCCTCCACTTT
CASSMGHSNSPLHF
>NA|TRBD1|TRBV7-9|15|TRBJ1-5
TGTGCCAGCAGCAGAGACGGACAGGGAAATCAGCCCCAGCATTTT
CASSRDGQGNQPQHF
>NA|NA|TRBV7-6|13|TRBJ2-7
TGTGCCAGCAGCTTAGCGCTAGGCCGTTCCCTGTACTTC
CASSLALGRSLYF
>NA|TRBD2|TRBV7-9|15|TRBJ2-3
TGTGCCAGCAGCTCCGCGGGGGGGAACACAGATACGCAGTATTTT
CASSSAGGNTDTQYF
>few|NA|TRBV11-2|16|TRBJ2-7
TGTGCCAGCAGCGACGGGAGAGGTAACCCCTCCTACGAGCAGTACTTC
CASSDGRGNPSYEQYF
>NA|NA|TRBV23-1|15|TRBJ1-2
TGCGCCAGCAGTCAAAGGCCAGGGTCTATCTATGGCTACACCTTC
CASSQRPGSIYGYTF